The 10 T cell receptor beta chains reported below all come from one sample, sequenced in a study of early T cells in non-severe SARS-CoV-2 infection. TCRdb analysed the 5' RACE reads with MiXCR anew, one entry per CDR3 protein. This sample has some 100,000 distinct CDR3 sequences, with about 15% found just once. Material for sequencing was whole blood. Source of these receptors: an adult who was a healthcare worker with PCR-confirmed SARS-CoV-2 infection or an uninfected control (not recorded which).

V and J are TRBV24-1 and TRBJ2-5; D tentatively reads TRBD1 or TRBD2 (5 bases each). CDR1 KGHDR and CDR2 SFDVKD come from the germline V gene. Trimming removed 5 bases at V and 6 bases at J, with 12 bases between. The CDR3 runs 13 residues. Here the CDR3 reads CATSGFGGKTQYF. The CDR3 coding sequence is TGTGCCACCAGTGGATTTGGGGGAAAGACCCAGTACTTC.

In its sample, this clonotype was seen a few times. The chain joins TRBV2 to TRBJ2-3; TRBD2 agrees at 7 bases. V shed 6 bases, J shed 5 bases, and the junction held 11 bases outside the gene matches. Germline assignment: CDR1 SNHLY and CDR2 FYNNEI. CDR3 size: 15 residues. This CDR3 reads CASRFKSGDGDTQYF. The DNA for the CDR3 is TGTGCCAGCAGATTTAAAAGCGGGGATGGAGATACGCAGTATTTT.

V gene TRBV9 combines with J gene TRBJ1-5; TRBD1 agrees at 8 bases. CDR1 is SGDLS and CDR2 is YYNGEE in the germline V gene. The CDR3 is made up of 16 amino acids. J lost 7 bases, V lost 0 bases, and 9 bases had no gene match. The CDR3 coding sequence is TGTGCCAGCAGCGTAGATGCAGGGGGCCCGGACCAGCCCCAGCATTTT. It is translated as CASSVDAGGPDQPQHF.

This clonotype was counted only a few times. The chain joins TRBV4-2 to TRBJ2-4; no firm D call. V lost 1 base to trimming and J lost 0 bases, with 16 bases between them. CDR3 length: 18 residues. CDR1 LGHNA and CDR2 YNFKEQ come from the germline V gene. The CDR3 spells CASSQGSQRALAKNIQYF. The CDR3 bases are TGTGCCAGCAGCCAAGGGTCCCAAAGGGCTTTAGCCAAAAACATTCAGTACTTC.

The chain is built from TRBV20-1 and TRBJ1-1, with 8 nucleotides matching TRBD1. The V gene end was trimmed by 7 bases and the J gene end by 1 base; junction bases not matched to a gene: 8. This CDR3 spans 14 amino acids. The germline gives CDR1 DFQATT, CDR2 SNEGSKA (reference sequence). The DNA for the CDR3 is TGCAGTGTCGAGATAGACAGGGGGAACACTGAAGCTTTCTTT. This translates into CSVEIDRGNTEAFF.

This clonotype was counted many times. The rearrangement joins TRBV20-1 to TRBJ2-1; 8 nucleotides agree with TRBD2. Looked up from germline, CDR1 is DFQATT and CDR2 is SNEGSKA (reference sequence). The CDR3 is 13 amino acids. DNA of the CDR3: TGCACCATAGGGGGTAGCGGGGACAATGAGCAGTTCTTC. It translates to CTIGGSGDNEQFF.

V is TRBV11-1 and J is TRBJ2-1; possible D gene TRBD1, 5 bases. The CDR3 has 18 residues. V was clipped by 2 bases and J by 1 base, with 18 bases between them. The germline CDR1 and CDR2 sequences are SGHAT and FQDESV (reference sequence). The CDR3 DNA reads TGTGCCAGCAGCTTATCCCGATCAGGGTTTGCGTCCTACAATGAGCAGTTCTTC. Residues: CASSLSRSGFASYNEQFF.

V and J are TRBV21-1 and TRBJ2-7; the D call of TRBD1 is as the table states it, not checked on the DNA. TRBV21-1 is marked as a pseudogene. The CDR3 spans 12 residues. The CDR3 loop is CARNRGKNEQYV. In DNA, the CDR3 is TGTGCCAGGAACAGGGGGAAGAACGAGCAGTACGTC.

The table lists this clonotype with a count of one. This sequence joins TRBV5-4 and TRBJ2-7; a possible D gene is TRBD1 (6 bases). In germline, CDR1 is SGHNT, CDR2 YYREEE (reference sequence). The V gene lost 0 bases and the J gene lost 8 bases, with 15 bases spanning the gap. The CDR3 contains 14 residues. CDR3 in amino acids: CASSLGLDRPKQYV. The CDR3 bases are TGTGCCAGCAGCTTGGGCCTCGACAGGCCGAAGCAGTACGTC.

About this clonotype: No conserved phenylalanine or tryptophan is present at the end of the CDR3, so a read error is the likely explanation. It is unclear where the CDR3 begins or ends on the DNA, so no DNA is shown, and the CDR3 is as TCRdb lists it. V usage is TRBV7-6 and J usage is TRBJ1-6; the table's TRBD1 call for D was not verified on the DNA. The CDR3 is 10 amino acids in total, end residues counted. The germline V gene encodes CDR1 SGHVS and CDR2 FNYEAQ. The CDR3 reads CASSSPRRIC.